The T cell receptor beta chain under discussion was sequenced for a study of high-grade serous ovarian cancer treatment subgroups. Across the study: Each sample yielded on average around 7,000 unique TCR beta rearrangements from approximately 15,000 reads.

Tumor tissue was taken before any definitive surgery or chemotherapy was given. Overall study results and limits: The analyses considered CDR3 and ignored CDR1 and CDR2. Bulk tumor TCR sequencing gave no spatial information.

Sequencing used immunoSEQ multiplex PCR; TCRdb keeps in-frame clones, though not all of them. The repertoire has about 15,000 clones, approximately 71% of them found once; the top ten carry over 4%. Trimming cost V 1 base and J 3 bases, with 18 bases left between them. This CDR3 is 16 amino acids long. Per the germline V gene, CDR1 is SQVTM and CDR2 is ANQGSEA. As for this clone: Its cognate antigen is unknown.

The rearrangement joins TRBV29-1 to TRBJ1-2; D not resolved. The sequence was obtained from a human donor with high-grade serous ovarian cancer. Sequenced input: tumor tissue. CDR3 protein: CSVEARQAGLDYGYTF. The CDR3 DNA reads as TGCAGCGTTGAAGCTCGGCAGGCCGGGCTGGACTATGGCTACACCTTC.